This T cell receptor beta chain was recovered during a study of cytomegalovirus exposure and HLA in healthy donors. Turning to the study itself: The same platform used for the roughly 650 first-cohort repertoires was also used for the 90 to 150 validation repertoires, as a later analysis reported.

This table comes from immunoSEQ multiplex PCR, and its TCRdb copy is limited to in-frame clones, with some not included. The sample includes over 85,000 clones, roughly 84% of them seen just once. This CDR3 has 15 residues. The germline CDR1 and CDR2 sequences are MGHRA and YSYEKL. Losses at the gene ends were 1 base for V and 5 bases for J; bases not matched to a gene: 5. This clone was counted between two and nine times. Its target is unknown. Regarding the study as a whole: Rarity marked most TCR sequences, yet some public TCRs occurred in many donors. According to a subsequent analysis, TCR clusters identified in the first cohort showed a tendency to co-occur across the 100 to 150 validation repertoires. It was confirmed in vitro that a few of the CMV-associated chains were specific for CMV antigens.

The chain has TRBV4-1 and TRBJ1-5, with 7 bases lining up with TRBD1. The source is a woman aged 18-30 years in good health and CMV-seropositive. Sequenced input: PBMCs. DNA of the CDR3: TGCGCCAGCAGCCAAGTTCAGGGGGAGTATCAGCCCCAGCATTTT. Translation gives CASSQVQGEYQPQHF.